What follows are 6 T cell receptor beta chains derived from one specimen sequenced in a study of shared clonotypes between healthy human individuals. Profiling relied on immunoSEQ multiplex PCR, and the TCRdb table lists in-frame clones only, not all of them. The sample yields approximately 2.3 million clones, more than 80% seen once. The specimen was naive CD4+ T cells from PBMCs. Subset noted: CD45RA+ positively selected. The receptors come from a man aged 18-30 years in good health. Some clones in this sample may be carry-over from other donors' samples.

V gene TRBV5-6 combines with J gene TRBJ2-3; 9 nucleotides line up with TRBD2. The J segment lost 3 bases and the V segment lost 1 base, leaving 3 bases of the junction unmatched. From germline, CDR1 is SGHDT and CDR2 YYEEEE. CDR3 size: 15 residues. The CDR3 here is CASSLRSGRTDTQYF. In nucleotides, the CDR3 is TGTGCCAGCAGCTTGCGTAGCGGGAGAACAGATACGCAGTATTTT. Supplemented by reference TRBV5-6 and TRBJ2-3, the full variable domain reads DAGVTQSPTHLIKTRGQQVTLRCSPKSGHDTVSWYQQALGQGPQFIFQYYEEEERQRGNFPDRFSGHQFPNYSSELNVNALLLGDSALYLCASSLRSGRTDTQYFGPGTRLTVL.

This chain's CDR3 is CASSSPSGDRDYNEQFF. As DNA, the CDR3 is TGTGCCAGCAGTTCCCCCTCAGGGGACAGAGACTACAATGAGCAGTTCTTC. This chain links TRBV25-1 with TRBJ2-1; 7 nucleotides match TRBD1. With 5 bases clipped from V and 3 bases from J, the junction kept 13 bases outside the gene matches. The CDR3 has 17 amino acids. The V gene's germline CDR1 is MGHDK and CDR2 SYGVNS. Using reference TRBV25-1 and TRBJ2-1 for the parts outside the CDR3, the full variable domain is EADIYQTPRYLVIGTGKKITLECSQTMGHDKMYWYQQDPGMELHLIHYSYGVNSTEKGDLSSESTVSRIRTEHFPLTLESARPSHTSQYLCASSSPSGDRDYNEQFFGPGTRLTVL.

The CDR3, as DNA: TGTGCCTGGAGGATCACAGGGAGGAATGAGCAGTTCTTC. Amino acid sequence: CAWRITGRNEQFF. The V call is TRBV30, the J call TRBJ2-1; D may correspond to TRBD1 or TRBD2 (6 bases each). This CDR3 has 13 amino acids. Germline CDR1 GTSNPN, CDR2 SVGIG (reference sequence). V shed 3 bases and J shed 7 bases, with 13 bases lying between them.

Only one count was recorded for this clone. The chain uses TRBV5-8 and TRBJ2-5, with D tentatively TRBD2 (5 bases). This CDR3 is 15 amino acids long. The V end was cut by 2 bases, the J end by 0 bases, with 11 bases between. Germline V gene data show CDR1 as SGHTS and CDR2 as YDEGEE. The DNA for the CDR3 is TGTGCCAGCAGCTTCGGATCGGGGTACCAAGAGACCCAGTACTTC. Protein sequence: CASSFGSGYQETQYF.

CDR3 loop: CASSQIYGGKLAGGGSEQFF. The CDR3 DNA is TGTGCCAGCAGCCAAATCTACGGGGGGAAACTAGCGGGAGGTGGAAGTGAGCAGTTCTTC. The chain employs TRBV13 and TRBJ2-1; 12 bases match TRBD2. The germline V gene encodes CDR1 PRHDT and CDR2 FYEKMQ (reference sequence). The CDR3 contains 20 residues. V shed 5 bases and J 9 bases; nucleotides not matched to a gene: 23.

This chain connects TRBV7-2 to TRBJ2-1; D is tentatively TRBD1 or TRBD2 (5 bases each). The CDR3 has 17 residues. Germline CDR1 SGHTA, CDR2 FQGNSA. With 0 bases removed from V and 3 bases from J, the gap between germline ends came to 15 bases. As DNA, the CDR3 is TGTGCCAGCAGCTTAGCGCCCGCCGGGACCTACTACAATGAGCAGTTCTTC. It codes for CASSLAPAGTYYNEQFF.